The TCR beta chain under discussion was sequenced for a study of T cell changes during pregnancy in multiple sclerosis (dated by TCRdb to between 2018 and 2021). General notes on the study: The study looked at changes in the T cell repertoire across pregnancy in women with multiple sclerosis.

The library was built by means of the immunoSEQ multiplex PCR assay. The immuneACCESS repertoire file appears here via TCRdb, limited to in-frame rearrangements. These files lack a portion of the clones; in checked studies, under half of the deficit traces to unresolved V genes, and the cause of the others is not known. This sample is represented by 65,000 to 85,000 clones; about 89% of them were singletons. Roughly 1% of the sample is in the top ten clones. According to the germline V gene, CDR1 reads LGHNA and CDR2 reads YSLEER. Between the V and J ends, shortened by 0 bases and 0 bases respectively, the junction contains 6 bases. The CDR3 covers 15 residues, taking in both the cysteine and the phenylalanine. Only CDR3 DNA remains: 45 bases, in frame from the first base. To note about this clone: Its antigen specificity is not known. The record has no base qualities; no much larger clone is one base away.

The rearranged chain carries TRBV4-3 and TRBJ2-4; no D gene is confidently identified. The specimen comprised peripheral blood, sampled in the first trimester of pregnancy. This receptor was obtained from a female donor in good health, enrolled as a control in a pregnancy study. The DNA is TGCGCCAGCAGCCAAGAAGCGATAGCCAAAAACATTCAGTACTTC. This sequence encodes CASSQEAIAKNIQYF.